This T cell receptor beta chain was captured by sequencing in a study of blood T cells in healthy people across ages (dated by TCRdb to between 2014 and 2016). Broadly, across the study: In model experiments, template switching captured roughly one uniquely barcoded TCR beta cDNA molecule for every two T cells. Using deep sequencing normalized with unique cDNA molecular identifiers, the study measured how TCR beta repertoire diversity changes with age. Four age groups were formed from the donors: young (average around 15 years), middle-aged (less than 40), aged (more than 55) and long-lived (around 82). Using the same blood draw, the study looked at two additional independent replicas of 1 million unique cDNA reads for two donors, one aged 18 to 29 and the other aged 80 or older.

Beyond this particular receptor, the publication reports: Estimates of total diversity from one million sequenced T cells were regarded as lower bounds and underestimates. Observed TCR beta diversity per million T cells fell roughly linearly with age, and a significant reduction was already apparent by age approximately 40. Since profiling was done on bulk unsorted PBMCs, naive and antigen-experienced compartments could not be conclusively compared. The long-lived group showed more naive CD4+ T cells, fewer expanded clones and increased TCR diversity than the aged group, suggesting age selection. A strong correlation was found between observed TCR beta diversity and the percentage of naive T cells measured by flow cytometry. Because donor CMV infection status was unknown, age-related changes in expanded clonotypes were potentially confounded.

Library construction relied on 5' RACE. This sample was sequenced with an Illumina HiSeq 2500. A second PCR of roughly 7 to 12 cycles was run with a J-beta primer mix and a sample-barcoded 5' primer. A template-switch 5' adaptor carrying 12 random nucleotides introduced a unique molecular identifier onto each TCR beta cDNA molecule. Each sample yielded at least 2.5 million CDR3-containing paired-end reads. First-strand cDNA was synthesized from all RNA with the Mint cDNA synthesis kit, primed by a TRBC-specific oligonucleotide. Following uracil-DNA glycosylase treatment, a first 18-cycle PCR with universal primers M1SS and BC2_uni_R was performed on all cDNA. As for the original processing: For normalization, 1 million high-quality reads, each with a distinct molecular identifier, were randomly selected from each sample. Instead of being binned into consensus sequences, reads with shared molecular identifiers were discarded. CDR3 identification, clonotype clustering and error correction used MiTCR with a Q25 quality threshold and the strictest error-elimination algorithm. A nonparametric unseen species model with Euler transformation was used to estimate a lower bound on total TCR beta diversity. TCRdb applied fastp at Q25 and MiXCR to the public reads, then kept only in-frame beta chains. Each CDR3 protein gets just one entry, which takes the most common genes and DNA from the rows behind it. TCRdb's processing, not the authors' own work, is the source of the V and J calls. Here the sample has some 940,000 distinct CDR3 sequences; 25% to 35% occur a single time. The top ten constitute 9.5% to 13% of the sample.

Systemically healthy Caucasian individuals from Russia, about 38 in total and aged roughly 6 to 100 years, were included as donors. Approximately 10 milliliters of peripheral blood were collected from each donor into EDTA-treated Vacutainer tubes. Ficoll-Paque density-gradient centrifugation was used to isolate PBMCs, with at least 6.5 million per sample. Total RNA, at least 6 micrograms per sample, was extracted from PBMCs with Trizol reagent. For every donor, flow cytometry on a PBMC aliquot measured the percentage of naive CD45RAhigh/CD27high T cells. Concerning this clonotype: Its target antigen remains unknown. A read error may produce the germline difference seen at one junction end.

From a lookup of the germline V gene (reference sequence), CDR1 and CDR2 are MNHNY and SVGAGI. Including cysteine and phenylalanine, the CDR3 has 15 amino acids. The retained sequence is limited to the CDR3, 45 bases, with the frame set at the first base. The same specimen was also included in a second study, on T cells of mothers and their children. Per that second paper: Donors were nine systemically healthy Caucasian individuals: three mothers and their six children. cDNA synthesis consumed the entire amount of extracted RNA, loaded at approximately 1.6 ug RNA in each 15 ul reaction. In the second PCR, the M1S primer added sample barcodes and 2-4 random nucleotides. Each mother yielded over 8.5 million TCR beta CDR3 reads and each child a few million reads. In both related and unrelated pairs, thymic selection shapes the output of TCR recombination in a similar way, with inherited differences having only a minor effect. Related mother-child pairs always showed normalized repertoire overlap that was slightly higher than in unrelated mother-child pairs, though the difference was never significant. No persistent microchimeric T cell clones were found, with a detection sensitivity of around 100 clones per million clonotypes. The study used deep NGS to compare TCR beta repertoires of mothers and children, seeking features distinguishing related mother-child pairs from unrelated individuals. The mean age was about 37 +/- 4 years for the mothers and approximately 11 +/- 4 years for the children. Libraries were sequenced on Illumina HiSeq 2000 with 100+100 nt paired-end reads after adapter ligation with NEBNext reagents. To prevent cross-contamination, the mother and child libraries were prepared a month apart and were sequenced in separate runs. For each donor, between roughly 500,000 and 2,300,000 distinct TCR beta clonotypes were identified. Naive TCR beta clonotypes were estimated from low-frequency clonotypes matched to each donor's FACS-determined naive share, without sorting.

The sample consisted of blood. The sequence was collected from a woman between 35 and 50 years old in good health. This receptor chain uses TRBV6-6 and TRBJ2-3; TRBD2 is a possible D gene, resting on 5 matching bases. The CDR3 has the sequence CANSEDSQFTDTQYF. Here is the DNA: TGTGCCAACAGTGAGGACTCACAGTTCACAGATACGCAGTATTTT.